Detailed here is one T cell receptor (beta chain). As for time point: new active TB diagnosis, blood taken before or within 7 days of starting treatment. The germline V and J ends were trimmed by 4 bases and 4 bases, with 5 bases remaining between them. CDR1 MNHNY and CDR2 SVGAGI come from the germline V gene (reference sequence). The CDR3 extends over 11 amino acids. The table came from immunoSEQ multiplex PCR; TCRdb's copy has only in-frame clones and leaves some out. The repertoire consists of 31,000 or so clones, with 86% occurring once and the leading ten covering approximately 4.7%. This sample is drawn from a study of T cells in tuberculosis.

The J gene is TRBJ2-7, the V gene TRBV6-6; D unclear. Sequenced here: PBMCs, sampled at tuberculosis diagnosis. The receptor comes from an adult with tuberculosis. The CDR3 is CASSSEYEQYF. CDR3 DNA sequence: TGTGCCAGCAGTTCGGAGTACGAGCAGTACTTC.